A selection of T cell receptor beta chains follows, all from one sample in a study of early T cells in non-severe SARS-CoV-2 infection. TCRdb independently ran MiXCR on the 5' RACE reads; one entry per CDR3 protein. This sample has more than 35,000 distinct CDR3 sequences, with around a tenth found just once. Specimen: whole blood. The receptors come from an adult who was a healthcare worker with PCR-confirmed SARS-CoV-2 infection or an uninfected control (not recorded which). The CDR3 runs from the conserved cysteine through the conserved F or W. The D gene is left open where the match is weak. Size tells how often a clone was seen (once, few, many) or the class of an expanded clone, and some rows leave it out.

NA,TRBV5-6,12,many,TRBJ2-7,TGTGCCAGCAGCTTCACAGGGTACGAGCAGTACTTC,CASSFTGYEQYF
TRBD1,TRBV28,14,many,TRBJ2-7,TGTGCCAGCAGTTTAAGTAACAGGGGGTACGAGCAGTACTTC,CASSLSNRGYEQYF
TRBD1,TRBV11-2,14,NA,TRBJ2-3,TGTGCCAGCCATGGCGGACAGGTCGCAGATACGCAGTATTTT,CASHGGQVADTQYF
NA,TRBV13,15,few,TRBJ2-1,TGTGCCAGCAGCTTTGGTACCCGGATTTACAATGAGCAGTTCTTC,CASSFGTRIYNEQFF
NA,TRBV7-2,12,few,TRBJ2-1,TGTGCCAGCAGCTTATATCGCGGGACCCTCAACTTC,CASSLYRGTLNF
NA,TRBV27,14,few,TRBJ1-1,TGTGCCAGCAGAAACCTAGGGAGGTCCCGTGAAGCTTTCTTT,CASRNLGRSREAFF
NA,TRBV28,11,NA,TRBJ2-7,TGTGTCAGCAGTGACAATACCGAGCAGTACTTC,CVSSDNTEQYF
TRBD1,TRBV20-1,16,few,TRBJ1-1,TGCAGTGCTAGCTTCAAATACAGGGGTGGTAACACTGAAGCTTTCTTT,CSASFKYRGGNTEAFF
NA,TRBV5-1,15,many,TRBJ2-3,TGCGCCAGCAGCTTGGTGTCGGGAATGGCAGATACGCAGTATTTT,CASSLVSGMADTQYF
NA,TRBV28,15,NA,TRBJ1-6,TGTGCCCATAGGGCGGTTGTGACCTATAATTCACCCCTCCACTTT,CAHRAVVTYNSPLHF